This T cell receptor (beta chain) was sequenced for a study of early stage breast cancer tumors. General study findings and limits: Blood repertoires resembled normal breast more than tumor.

The CDR3 sequence is 15 residues long. From germline, CDR1 is SGHVS and CDR2 FNYEAQ. The germline V and J ends were trimmed by 1 base and 5 bases, with 14 bases remaining between them. Concerning this clone: Its matching antigen is unknown.

TCRdb's table, derived via immunoSEQ multiplex PCR, lists solely in-frame clones and lacks some. The table includes some 70,000 clones, roughly 84% detected once. The receptor was derived from a person in their sixties or seventies with breast cancer. The sample taken for sequencing was blood. The gene calls are TRBV7-6 and TRBJ2-5, with unresolved D. Written as DNA, the CDR3 is TGTGCCAGCAGCTTAGGGGTGGCATCTCCGGAGACCCAGTACTTC. The encoded protein is CASSLGVASPETQYF.